The 22 T cell receptor beta chains below were found in one sample sequenced in a study of early T cells in non-severe SARS-CoV-2 infection (dated by TCRdb to about 2021). The method was 5' RACE. The data were produced on a NextSeq 500. TCRdb reprocessing: public reads trimmed at Q25 with fastp, clones called with MiXCR, in-frame beta chains kept. Every CDR3 protein is listed once, alongside the most common genes and DNA of its rows. Counted in this sample were 40,000 or so distinct CDR3 sequences; approximately 8% of them appeared once. Around 12% of the sample is held by the ten biggest clonotypes. The source was whole blood, collected at baseline. These receptors were collected from an adult who was a healthcare worker with PCR-confirmed SARS-CoV-2 infection or an uninfected control (not recorded which).

J is TRBJ2-3 and V is TRBV10-3; 11 bases match TRBD2. Germline trimming cut 10 bases from V and 0 bases from J; bases unmatched to any gene: 6. The germline V gene has CDR1 ENHRY and CDR2 SYGVKD. The CDR3 is 15 residues long. DNA for the CDR3: TGTGCCAGTAGCGGGGGGGAATCTAGCACAGATACGCAGTATTTT. Translated: CASSGGESSTDTQYF.

This clonotype was seen more than once but under ten times. The V and J genes are TRBV11-2 and TRBJ2-5; 10 bases agree with TRBD2. J gave up 5 bases and V 2 bases, and 8 bases lay outside the gene matches. CDR1 is SGHAT, CDR2 FQNNGV, per germline. This CDR3 region has 16 residues. The CDR3 DNA sequence: TGTGCCAGCAGCTTATCGTTAGCGGGGGGCGCGGAGACCCAGTACTTC. Its protein is CASSLSLAGGAETQYF.

This clonotype ranks as medium-sized. The chain has TRBV7-8 and TRBJ1-5, with D perhaps matching TRBD1 (5 bases). The germline V gene has CDR1 SGHVS and CDR2 FQNEAQ. V lost 2 bases and J lost 1, with 9 bases in between. The CDR3 sequence is 15 residues long. CDR3 DNA: TGTGCCAGCAGCTTATGGGGGGAGAGCAATCAGCCCCAGCATTTT. Encoded protein: CASSLWGESNQPQHF.

This clonotype was observed at least ten times. This chain uses TRBV9 with TRBJ2-7; D unclear. Looked up from germline, CDR1 is SGDLS and CDR2 is YYNGEE. This CDR3 contains 15 residues. V was cut by 0 bases and J by 2 bases, with 12 bases left in between. CDR3 sequence: CASSVDANRAYEQYF. CDR3 sequence (DNA): TGTGCCAGCAGCGTAGACGCGAATCGTGCCTACGAGCAGTACTTC.

Worth noting for this clonotype: At one of its ends the junction is not consistent with the germline gene, which may arise from a read error. The V call is TRBV28, the J call TRBJ2-5, with D possibly TRBD1 on 7 matching bases. CDR3 size: 15 residues. Germline loops: CDR1 MDHEN, CDR2 SYDVKM. CDR3 protein: CVSQPEAGGLETQYF. CDR3 sequence (DNA): TGTGTCAGCCAACCAGAGGCAGGGGGACTGGAGACCCAGTACTTC.

V usage is TRBV6-6 and J usage is TRBJ1-6, with D perhaps matching TRBD1 (5 bases). The CDR3 has 14 amino acids. The V end was cut by 0 bases, the J end by 9 bases, with 9 bases between. CDR1 and CDR2 from the germline V gene are MNHNY and SVGAGI (reference sequence). CDR3 coding DNA: TGTGCCAGCAGTTACTCCAGGGTCAGTTCACCCCTCCACTTT. Translating gives CASSYSRVSSPLHF.

This clonotype was found many times. This chain links TRBV12-3 or TRBV12-4 with TRBJ2-7; D possibly corresponds to TRBD1 (6 bases). There are 13 residues in the CDR3. The germline V and J ends were trimmed by 5 bases and 4 bases, with 12 bases remaining between them. The CDR3 spells CASSLLQGYEQYF. The CDR3 nucleotides are TGTGCCAGCAGTCTATTACAGGGATACGAGCAGTACTTC.

The genes are TRBV6-2 or TRBV6-3 and TRBJ1-5; the D is unclear. The V gene lost 7 bases and the J gene lost 6 bases, with 16 bases spanning the gap. The length of the CDR3 is 14 residues. Germline CDR1 is MNHEY and CDR2 is SVGEGT. For the CDR3, the DNA is TGTGCCAGCATGTTCCCCGAGCTTGGTCAGCCCCAGCATTTT. Encoded protein: CASMFPELGQPQHF.

This clonotype appeared many times. The chain employs TRBV28 and TRBJ2-2, with 7 bases that match TRBD1. CDR3 length: 14 residues. The junction had 1 base not matched to a gene; V was cut back by 6 bases and J by 0 bases. Per the germline V gene, CDR1 is MDHEN and CDR2 is SYDVKM. The CDR3 spells CASRGTANTGELFF. The CDR3 DNA is TGTGCCAGCAGGGGGACAGCGAACACCGGGGAGCTGTTTTTT.

V is TRBV3-1 and J is TRBJ2-1, with a tentative D call TRBD1 (6 bases). CDR3 size: 14 residues. Trimming stripped 4 bases from V and 9 bases from J, with 16 bases between. Germline V CDR1 and CDR2: LGHDT, YNNKEL (reference sequence). The CDR3 nucleotides are TGTGCCAGCAGCCCCGCCAGGGGATTTGCTGAGCAGTTCTTC. Its translation is CASSPARGFAEQFF.

Many counts were recorded for this clonotype. The V call is TRBV7-2, the J call TRBJ1-5; possible D gene TRBD1, 5 bases. Germline CDR1 and CDR2: SGHTA and FQGNSA. The V end was cut by 5 bases, the J end by 1 base, with 15 bases between. The CDR3 is 16 residues long. CDR3 amino acids: CASSPMFRGSNQPQHF. The CDR3 nucleotides read TGTGCCAGCAGCCCCATGTTTCGGGGGAGCAATCAGCCCCAGCATTTT.

The gene calls are TRBV28 and TRBJ1-5, with unresolved D. Trimming left V 3 bases short and J 0 bases short, with 9 bases between. The CDR3 loop spans 15 amino acids. The germline V gene has CDR1 MDHEN and CDR2 SYDVKM. The CDR3 spells CASSFDAGSNQPQHF. The CDR3 DNA reads as TGTGCCAGCAGTTTCGACGCAGGTAGCAATCAGCCCCAGCATTTT.

The CDR3 is CASSLRGGIAKNIQYF. CDR3 in DNA: TGTGCCAGCAGTTTAAGAGGGGGAATAGCCAAAAACATTCAGTACTTC. This rearrangement joins TRBV27 to TRBJ2-4, with D tentatively TRBD1 (6 bases). Trimming took 2 bases from V and 0 from J, leaving 11 bases between them. From germline, CDR1 is MNHEY and CDR2 SMNVEV (reference sequence). This CDR3 spans 16 amino acids.

The table lists this clonotype with a few counts. The chain combines TRBV9 with TRBJ2-1; D unclear. The CDR3 is 12 residues long. The germline V gene has CDR1 SGDLS and CDR2 YYNGEE. Trimming took 3 bases from V and 3 from J, leaving 4 bases between them. The CDR3 bases are TGTGCCAGCAGCGCCAACTACAATGAGCAGTTCTTC. The encoded protein is CASSANYNEQFF.

This clonotype was found many times. This chain connects TRBV5-1 to TRBJ2-2; D could derive from TRBD1 or TRBD2 (5 bases each). The germline gives CDR1 SGHRS, CDR2 YFSETQ. There are 16 residues in the CDR3. The V gene lost 4 bases and the J gene lost 4 bases, with 17 bases spanning the gap. CDR3 region: CASSGRDHVGTGELFF. The CDR3 nucleotides are TGCGCCAGCAGCGGCCGGGACCACGTTGGCACCGGGGAGCTGTTTTTT. The full variable domain, in which reference TRBV5-1 and TRBJ2-2 provide the parts outside the CDR3, is KAGVTQTPRYLIKTRGQQVTLSCSPISGHRSVSWYQQTPGQGLQFLFEYFSETQRNKGNFPGRFSGRQFSNSRSEMNVSTLELGDSALYLCASSGRDHVGTGELFFGEGSRLTVL.

This clonotype was seen many times. The rearrangement joins TRBV4-2 to TRBJ2-7, with TRBD1 matching 10 bases. The germline V gene encodes CDR1 LGHNA and CDR2 YNFKEQ. The V gene end was trimmed by 1 base and the J gene end by 5 bases; junction bases not matched to a gene: 8. The CDR3 totals 16 residues. For the CDR3, the DNA is TGTGCCAGCAGCCAAGGGCCTCGGGACAGGGGAGACGAGCAGTACTTC. Amino acid sequence: CASSQGPRDRGDEQYF.

The chain carries TRBV12-3 or TRBV12-4 and TRBJ2-1; 9 bases align to TRBD2. V lost 4 bases and J lost 7; bases outside the gene matches: 8. The CDR3 extends over 15 amino acids. CDR3 DNA: TGTGCCAGCAGTTCATTGAGCGGGGGGTGGAATGAGCAGTTCTTC. This encodes CASSSLSGGWNEQFF.

In its sample, this clonotype was seen many times. J is TRBJ1-2 and V is TRBV28; TRBD1 is a possible D gene (6 bases). This CDR3 is 14 amino acids long. From germline, CDR1 is MDHEN and CDR2 SYDVKM. V was pared by 4 bases and J by 3 bases, with 12 bases between. The CDR3 region has the DNA TGTGCCAGCAGTTCTGTGACAGGTTACTATGGCTACACCTTC. As protein: CASSSVTGYYGYTF.

The genes are TRBV29-1 and TRBJ2-1, with D possibly being TRBD2 (7 bases). CDR1 and CDR2 (germline): SQVTM, ANQGSEA. The CDR3 contains 12 residues. The CDR3 loop reads CGGASSYNEQFF. The CDR3 coding sequence is TGCGGGGGGGCTAGCTCCTACAATGAGCAGTTCTTC.

V gene TRBV11-2 combines with J gene TRBJ2-1; D remains ambiguous. Looked up from germline, CDR1 is SGHAT and CDR2 is FQNNGV. Trimming pared 2 bases from V and 9 bases from J, leaving 14 bases between. The CDR3 contains 14 residues. In DNA form, the CDR3 reads TGTGCCAGCAGCTTATTTCCTGGTGGAGCTGAGCAGTTCTTC. It codes for CASSLFPGGAEQFF.

This clonotype came up a few times. The rearrangement joins TRBV20-1 to TRBJ1-5; 9 bases map to TRBD1. V was clipped by 6 bases and J by 9 bases; unmatched bases: 18. CDR1 and CDR2 from the germline V gene are DFQATT and SNEGSKA (reference sequence). This CDR3 has 16 amino acids. The CDR3 coding sequence is TGCAGTGCCGCGGGACAGGGTTCTGTAGATGGCAGGCCCCAGCATTTT. It translates to CSAAGQGSVDGRPQHF.

This clonotype was observed at least ten times. The CDR3 coding sequence is TGCGCCAGCAGCCAAGACCCTAGCGGGGCCAGACCCTACAATGAGCAGTTCTTC. It yields the protein CASSQDPSGARPYNEQFF. The V call is TRBV4-1, the J call TRBJ2-1; 9 bases are shared with TRBD2. Per germline, CDR1 MGHRA and CDR2 YSYEKL. With V trimmed by 0 bases and J by 2 bases, 8 bases remained unmatched. The CDR3 length is 18 residues.